Following are 5 T cell receptor beta chains from one sample sequenced in a study of blood T cell repertoires in COVID-19. Only in-frame clones appear in the TCRdb table, and some are missing; sequencing was by immunoSEQ multiplex PCR. The table records around 68,000 clones, 89% of them present only once. Sample: peripheral blood. Receptors were obtained from a man aged 50-60 years with active COVID-19.

In the case of this clone: This CDR3 is also generated by other DNA sequences in the sample. The chain combines TRBV19 with TRBJ1-1; no clear D. This CDR3 region has 13 residues. Germline values: CDR1 LNHDA, CDR2 SQIVND (reference sequence). V was clipped by 3 bases and J by 2 bases, with 7 bases between them. CDR3 residues: CASSINSNTEAFF. CDR3 in DNA: TGTGCCAGTAGTATCAATTCAAACACTGAAGCTTTCTTT. The entire variable domain, with the rest obtained from reference TRBV19 and TRBJ1-1, is as follows: DGGITQSPKYLFRKEGQNVTLSCEQNLNHDAMYWYRQDPGQGLRLIYYSQIVNDFQKGDIAEGYSVSREKKESFPLTVTSAQKNPTAFYLCASSINSNTEAFFGQGTRLTVV.

The V gene is TRBV11-1, the J gene TRBJ2-1; 12 bases fit TRBD2. The CDR3 consists of 16 residues. Germline CDR1 and CDR2: SGHAT and FQDESV (reference sequence). J gave up 4 bases and V 5 bases, and 6 bases lay outside the gene matches. Written as DNA, the CDR3 is TGTGCCAGCAGCCCGGGACTAGCGGGTCTTTACAATGAGCAGTTCTTC. Protein: CASSPGLAGLYNEQFF.

The V call is TRBV5-4, the J call TRBJ2-3, with 8 bases matching TRBD2. V was clipped by 1 base and J by 4 bases; unmatched bases: 11. The CDR3 is 17 amino acids. Germline CDR1 and CDR2: SGHNT and YYREEE (reference sequence). The CDR3 loop reads CASSLPGAGGVPDTQYF. Written as DNA, the CDR3 is TGTGCCAGCAGCTTGCCTGGGGCGGGGGGAGTGCCAGATACGCAGTATTTT.

The genes are TRBV9 and TRBJ2-3; 9 positions match TRBD2. From germline, CDR1 is SGDLS and CDR2 YYNGEE. V trimming: 3 bases; J trimming: 1 base; junction bases outside the gene matches: 3. This CDR3 has 15 residues. CDR3 sequence reads: CASSGPSGGTDTQYF. In DNA, the CDR3 is TGTGCCAGCAGCGGTCCTAGCGGGGGCACAGATACGCAGTATTTT.

The chain carries TRBV6-5 and TRBJ2-7; D is perhaps TRBD1 (5 bases). The CDR3 sequence is 14 residues long. Germline assignment: CDR1 MNHEY and CDR2 SVGAGI. V was clipped by 7 bases and J by 0 bases, with 13 bases between them. The CDR3 region is CASKGAGGSYEQYF. CDR3 bases: TGTGCCAGCAAAGGGGCCGGTGGCTCCTACGAGCAGTACTTC.